This T cell receptor (beta chain) was found in a study of siplizumab effects on memory and regulatory T cells. Sequences were generated from unstimulated naive, memory, effector memory and TEMRA subsets in a few donor pairs. In regard to this clone: Its antigen is as yet unknown.

CDR3 length: 16 amino acids. The germline CDR1 and CDR2 sequences are KGHSH and LQKENI. V shed 6 bases and J shed 2 bases, with 20 bases lying between them. Clones were sequenced by immunoSEQ multiplex PCR, and TCRdb holds only the in-frame ones, with some missing. The table has tens of thousands of clones, approximately 97% seen once. Whole-study results and caveats: Alloreactive sequences tracing back to unstimulated CD4+ memory cells fell significantly with siplizumab. A naive or memory phenotype could not be assigned to roughly 75-96% of the proliferating CD4+ or CD8+ clones. Greater diversity than memory cells seemed evident in naive T cells, which also appeared to be major alloresponse contributors.

This chain links TRBV18 with TRBJ2-7; tentatively, D is TRBD1 or TRBD2 (5 bases each). The receptor's source is a human donor in good health. Specimen: naive CD4+ T cells sorted from blood. The CDR3 is CASSVAMRGLPYEQYF. Written as DNA, the CDR3 is TGTGCCAGCTCGGTCGCGATGAGGGGCCTCCCCTACGAGCAGTACTTC.